This TCR beta chain was observed in a study of early T cells in non-severe SARS-CoV-2 infection. Study background: Bulk RNA isolated from unsorted whole blood underwent sequencing; chains were not paired.

Trimming pared 2 bases from V and 4 bases from J, leaving 12 bases between. CDR1 GTSNPN and CDR2 SVGIG come from the germline V gene (reference sequence). This CDR3 has 13 amino acids. This clonotype was seen many times. One entry per CDR3 protein, called by TCRdb with MiXCR from the 5' RACE reads. The sample comprises about 26,000 distinct CDR3 sequences, about 4.1% of which are singletons, and 5.5% to 6.5% rests with the top ten. The rearrangement uses TRBV30 and TRBJ2-7; weak D call: TRBD1 (5 bases). Sequenced sample: whole blood. This clonotype was sampled from an adult who was a healthcare worker with PCR-confirmed SARS-CoV-2 infection or an uninfected control (not recorded which). The CDR3 nucleotides read TGTGCCTGGAGTCCGGACACAAATTACGAGCAGTACTTC. As protein: CAWSPDTNYEQYF.